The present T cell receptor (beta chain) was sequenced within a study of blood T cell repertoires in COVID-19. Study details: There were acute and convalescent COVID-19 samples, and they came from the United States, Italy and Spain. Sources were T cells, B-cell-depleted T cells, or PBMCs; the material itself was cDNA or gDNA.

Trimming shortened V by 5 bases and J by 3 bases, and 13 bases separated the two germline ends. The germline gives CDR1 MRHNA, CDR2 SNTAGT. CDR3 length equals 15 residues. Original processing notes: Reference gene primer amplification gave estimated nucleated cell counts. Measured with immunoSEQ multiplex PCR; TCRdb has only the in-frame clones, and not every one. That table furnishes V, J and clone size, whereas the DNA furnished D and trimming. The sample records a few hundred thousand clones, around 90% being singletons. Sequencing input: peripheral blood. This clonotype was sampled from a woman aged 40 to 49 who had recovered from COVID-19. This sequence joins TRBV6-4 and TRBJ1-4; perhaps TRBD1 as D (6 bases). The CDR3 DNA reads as TGTGCCAGCAGTCTTCAGGGGAACCCTAATGAAAAACTGTTTTTT. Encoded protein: CASSLQGNPNEKLFF.